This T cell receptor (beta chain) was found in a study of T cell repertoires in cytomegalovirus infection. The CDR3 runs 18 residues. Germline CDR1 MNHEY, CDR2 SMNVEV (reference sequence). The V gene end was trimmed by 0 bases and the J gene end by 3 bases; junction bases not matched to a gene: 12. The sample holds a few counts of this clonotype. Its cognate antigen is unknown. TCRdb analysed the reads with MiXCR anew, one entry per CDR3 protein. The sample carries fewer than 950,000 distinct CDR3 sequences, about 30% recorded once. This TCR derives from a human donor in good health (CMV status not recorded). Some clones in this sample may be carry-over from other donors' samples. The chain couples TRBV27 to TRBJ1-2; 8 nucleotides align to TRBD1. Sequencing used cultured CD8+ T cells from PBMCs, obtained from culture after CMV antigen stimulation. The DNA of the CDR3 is TGTGCCAGCAGTTTATCCTATCTCCCACAGACAGGGGACTATGGCTACACCTTC. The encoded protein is CASSLSYLPQTGDYGYTF.